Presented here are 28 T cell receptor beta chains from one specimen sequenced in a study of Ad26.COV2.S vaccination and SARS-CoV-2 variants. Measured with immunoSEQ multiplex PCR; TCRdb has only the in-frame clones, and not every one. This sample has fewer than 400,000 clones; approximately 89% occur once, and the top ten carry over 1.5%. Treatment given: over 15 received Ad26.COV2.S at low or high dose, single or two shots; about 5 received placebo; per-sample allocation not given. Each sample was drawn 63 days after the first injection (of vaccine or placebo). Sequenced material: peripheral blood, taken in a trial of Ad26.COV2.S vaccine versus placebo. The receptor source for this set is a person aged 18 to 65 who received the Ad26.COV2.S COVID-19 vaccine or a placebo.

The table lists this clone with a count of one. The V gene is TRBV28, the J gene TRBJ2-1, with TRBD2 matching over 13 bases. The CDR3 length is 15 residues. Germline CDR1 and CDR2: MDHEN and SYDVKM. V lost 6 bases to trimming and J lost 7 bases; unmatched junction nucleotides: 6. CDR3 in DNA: TGTGCCAGCAGACGGCCGGGACTAGCGGGAAATGAGCAGTTCTTC. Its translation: CASRRPGLAGNEQFF.

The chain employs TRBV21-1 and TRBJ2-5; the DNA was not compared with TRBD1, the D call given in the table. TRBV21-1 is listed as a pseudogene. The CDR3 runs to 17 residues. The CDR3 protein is CASSKGPTGEVQETQYF. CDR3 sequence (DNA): TGTGCCAGCAGCAAGGGGCCGACAGGGGAGGTTCAAGAGACCCAGTACTTC.

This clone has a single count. The CDR3 nucleotides read TGTGCCAGCAGCGATAGTCCTTCAGATACGCAGTATTTT. Translated, it gives CASSDSPSDTQYF. The chain is built from TRBV3-1 (or the pseudogene TRBV3-2) and TRBJ2-3; D ambiguous. CDR1 is LGHDT, CDR2 YNNKEL, per germline (reference sequence). V was trimmed by 5 bases and J by 4 bases, leaving 10 bases between them. This CDR3 has 13 amino acids.

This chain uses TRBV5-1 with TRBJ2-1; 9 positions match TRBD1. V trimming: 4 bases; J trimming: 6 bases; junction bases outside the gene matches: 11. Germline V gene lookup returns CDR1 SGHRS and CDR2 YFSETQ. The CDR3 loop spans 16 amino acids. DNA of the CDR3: TGCGCCAGCAGCCCAGGACAGGGGTCCAGGGGCAATGAGCAGTTCTTC. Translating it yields CASSPGQGSRGNEQFF.

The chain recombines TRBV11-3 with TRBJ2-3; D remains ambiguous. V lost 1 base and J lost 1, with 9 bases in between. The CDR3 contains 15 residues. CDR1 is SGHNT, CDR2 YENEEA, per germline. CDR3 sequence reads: CASSLGVSRTDTQYF. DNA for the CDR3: TGTGCCAGCAGCTTAGGCGTCTCCCGCACAGATACGCAGTATTTT.

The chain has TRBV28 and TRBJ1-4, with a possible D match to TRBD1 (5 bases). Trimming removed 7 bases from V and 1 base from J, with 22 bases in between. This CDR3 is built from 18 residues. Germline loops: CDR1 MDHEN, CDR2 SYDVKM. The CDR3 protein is CASTSPEGFWVTNEKLFF. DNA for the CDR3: TGTGCCAGCACCTCCCCCGAGGGGTTTTGGGTAACTAATGAAAAACTGTTTTTT. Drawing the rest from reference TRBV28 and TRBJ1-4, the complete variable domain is DVKVTQSSRYLVKRTGEKVFLECVQDMDHENMFWYRQDPGLGLRLIYFSYDVKMKEKGDIPEGYSVSREKKERFSLILESASTNQTSMYLCASTSPEGFWVTNEKLFFGSGTQLSVL.

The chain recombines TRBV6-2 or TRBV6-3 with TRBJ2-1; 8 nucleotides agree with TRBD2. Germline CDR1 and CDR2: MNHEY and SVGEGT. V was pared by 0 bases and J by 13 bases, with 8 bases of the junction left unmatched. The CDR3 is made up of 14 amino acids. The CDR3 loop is CASSYSPSGSIQFF. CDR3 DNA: TGTGCCAGCAGTTACTCCCCCAGCGGGAGTATACAGTTCTTC.

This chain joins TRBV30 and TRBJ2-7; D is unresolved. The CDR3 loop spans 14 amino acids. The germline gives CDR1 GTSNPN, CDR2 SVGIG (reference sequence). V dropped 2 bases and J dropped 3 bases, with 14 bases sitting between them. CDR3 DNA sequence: TGTGCCTGGAGTCCCTTACATTTCGACTACGAGCAGTACTTC. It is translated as CAWSPLHFDYEQYF.

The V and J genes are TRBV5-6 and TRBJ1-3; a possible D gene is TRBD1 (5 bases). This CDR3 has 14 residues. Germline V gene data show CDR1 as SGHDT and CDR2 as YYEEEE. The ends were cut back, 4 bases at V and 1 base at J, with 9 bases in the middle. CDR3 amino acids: CASSVRGSGNTIYF. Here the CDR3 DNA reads TGTGCCAGCAGCGTTCGGGGGTCTGGAAACACCATATATTTT.

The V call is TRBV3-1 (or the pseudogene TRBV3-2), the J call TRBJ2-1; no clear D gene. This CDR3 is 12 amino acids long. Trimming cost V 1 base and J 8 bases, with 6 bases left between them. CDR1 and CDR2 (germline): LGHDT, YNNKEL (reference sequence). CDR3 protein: CASSQGVDEQFF. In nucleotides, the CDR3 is TGTGCCAGCAGCCAAGGCGTAGATGAGCAGTTCTTC.

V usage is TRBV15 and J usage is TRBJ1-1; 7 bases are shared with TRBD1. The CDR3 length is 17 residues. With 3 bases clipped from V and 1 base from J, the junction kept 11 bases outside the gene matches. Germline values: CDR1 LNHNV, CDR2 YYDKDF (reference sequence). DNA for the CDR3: TGTGCCACCAGCAGTACCCAGGGGGGCCTTAGGAACACTGAAGCTTTCTTT. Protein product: CATSSTQGGLRNTEAFF.

The CDR3 DNA sequence: TGTGCCAGCTTTGCAGGAACCCGTTATCAGCCCCAGCATTTT. This sequence encodes CASFAGTRYQPQHF. The chain carries TRBV6-6 and TRBJ1-5; the D is unclear. CDR3 length: 14 residues. The ends were cut back, 8 bases at V and 5 bases at J, with 16 bases in the middle. Germline CDR1 and CDR2: MNHNY and SVGAGI (reference sequence).

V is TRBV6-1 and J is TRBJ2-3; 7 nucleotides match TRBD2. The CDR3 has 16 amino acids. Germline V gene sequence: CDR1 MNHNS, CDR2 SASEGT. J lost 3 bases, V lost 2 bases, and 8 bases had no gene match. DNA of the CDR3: TGTGCCAGCAGTGAAATGGGCGGGGGAGGGACAGATACGCAGTATTTT. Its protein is CASSEMGGGGTDTQYF.

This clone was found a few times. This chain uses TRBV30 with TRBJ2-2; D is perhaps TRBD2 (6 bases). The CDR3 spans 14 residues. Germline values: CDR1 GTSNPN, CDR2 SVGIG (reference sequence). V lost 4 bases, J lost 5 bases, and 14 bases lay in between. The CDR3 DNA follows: TGTGCCTGGAATCTAGACGGGAGAACCGGGGAGCTGTTTTTT. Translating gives CAWNLDGRTGELFF.

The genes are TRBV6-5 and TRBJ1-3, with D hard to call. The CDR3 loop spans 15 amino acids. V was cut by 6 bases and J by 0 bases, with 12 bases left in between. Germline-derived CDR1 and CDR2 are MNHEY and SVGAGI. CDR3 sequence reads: CASRRGPNSGNTIYF. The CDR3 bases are TGTGCCAGCAGACGAGGACCGAACTCTGGAAACACCATATATTTT.

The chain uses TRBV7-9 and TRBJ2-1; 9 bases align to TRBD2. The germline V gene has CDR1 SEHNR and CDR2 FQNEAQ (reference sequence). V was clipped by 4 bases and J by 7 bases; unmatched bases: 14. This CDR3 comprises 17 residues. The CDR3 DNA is TGTGCCAGCAGCTACTCCGGGACTAGCATTTCTCAGAATGAGCAGTTCTTC. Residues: CASSYSGTSISQNEQFF.

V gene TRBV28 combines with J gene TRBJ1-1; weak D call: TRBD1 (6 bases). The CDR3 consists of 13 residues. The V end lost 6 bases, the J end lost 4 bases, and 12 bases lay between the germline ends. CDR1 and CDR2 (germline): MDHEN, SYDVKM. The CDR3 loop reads CASSRQVPTEAFF. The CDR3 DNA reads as TGTGCCAGCAGCCGACAGGTGCCCACTGAAGCTTTCTTT.

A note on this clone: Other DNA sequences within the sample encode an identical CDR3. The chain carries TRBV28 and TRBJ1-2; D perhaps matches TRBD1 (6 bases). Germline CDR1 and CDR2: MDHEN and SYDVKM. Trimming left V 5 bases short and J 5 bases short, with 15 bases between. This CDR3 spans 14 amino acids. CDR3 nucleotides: TGTGCCAGCAGTCCCGGACAGAGATTTTATGGCTACACCTTC. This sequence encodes CASSPGQRFYGYTF.

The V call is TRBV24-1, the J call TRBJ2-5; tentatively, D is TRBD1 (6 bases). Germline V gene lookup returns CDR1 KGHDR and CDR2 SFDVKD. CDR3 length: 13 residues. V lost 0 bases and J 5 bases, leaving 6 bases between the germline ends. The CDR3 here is CATSDLQGETQYF. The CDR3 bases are TGTGCCACCAGTGATTTGCAGGGGGAGACCCAGTACTTC.

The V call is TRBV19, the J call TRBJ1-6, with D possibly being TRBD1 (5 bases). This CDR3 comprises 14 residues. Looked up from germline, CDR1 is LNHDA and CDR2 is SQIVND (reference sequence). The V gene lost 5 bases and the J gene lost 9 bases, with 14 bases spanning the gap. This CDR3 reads CASSDTGESSPLHF. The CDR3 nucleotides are TGTGCCAGTAGTGATACAGGCGAGAGTTCACCCCTCCACTTT. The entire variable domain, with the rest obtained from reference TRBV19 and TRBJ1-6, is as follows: DGGITQSPKYLFRKEGQNVTLSCEQNLNHDAMYWYRQDPGQGLRLIYYSQIVNDFQKGDIAEGYSVSREKKESFPLTVTSAQKNPTAFYLCASSDTGESSPLHFGNGTRLTVT.

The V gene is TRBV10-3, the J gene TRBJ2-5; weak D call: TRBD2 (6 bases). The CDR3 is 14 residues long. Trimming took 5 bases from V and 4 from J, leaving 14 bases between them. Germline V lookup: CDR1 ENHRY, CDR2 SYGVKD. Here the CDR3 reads CAISTGGKLETQYF. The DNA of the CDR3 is TGTGCCATCAGTACCGGCGGGAAGCTAGAGACCCAGTACTTC.

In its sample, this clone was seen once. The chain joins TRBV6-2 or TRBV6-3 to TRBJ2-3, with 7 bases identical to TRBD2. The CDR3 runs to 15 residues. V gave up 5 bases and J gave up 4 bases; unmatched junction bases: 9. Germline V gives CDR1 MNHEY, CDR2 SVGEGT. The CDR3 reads CASSAAGMGADTQYF. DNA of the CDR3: TGTGCCAGCAGTGCAGCGGGGATGGGAGCAGATACGCAGTATTTT.

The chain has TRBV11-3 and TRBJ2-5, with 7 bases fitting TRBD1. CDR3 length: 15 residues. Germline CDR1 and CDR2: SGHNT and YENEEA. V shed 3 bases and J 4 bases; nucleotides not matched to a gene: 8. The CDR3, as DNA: TGTGCCAGCAGCTTCGACAGGGATCAACGAGAGACCCAGTACTTC. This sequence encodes CASSFDRDQRETQYF. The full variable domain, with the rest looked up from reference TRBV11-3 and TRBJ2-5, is EAGVVQSPRYKIIEKKQPVAFWCNPISGHNTLYWYLQNLGQGPELLIRYENEEAVDDSQLPKDRFSAERLKGVDSTLKIQPAELGDSAVYLCASSFDRDQRETQYFGPGTRLLVL.

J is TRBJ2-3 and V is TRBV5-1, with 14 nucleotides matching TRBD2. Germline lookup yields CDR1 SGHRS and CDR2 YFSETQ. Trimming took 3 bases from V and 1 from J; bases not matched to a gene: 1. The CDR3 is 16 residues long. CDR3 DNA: TGCGCCAGCAGCTGGGGACTAGCGGGAGGCACAGATACGCAGTATTTT. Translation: CASSWGLAGGTDTQYF.

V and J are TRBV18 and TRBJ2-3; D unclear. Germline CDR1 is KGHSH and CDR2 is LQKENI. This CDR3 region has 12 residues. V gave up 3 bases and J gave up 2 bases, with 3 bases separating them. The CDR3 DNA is TGTGCCAGCTCACCCTTCACAGATACGCAGTATTTT. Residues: CASSPFTDTQYF.

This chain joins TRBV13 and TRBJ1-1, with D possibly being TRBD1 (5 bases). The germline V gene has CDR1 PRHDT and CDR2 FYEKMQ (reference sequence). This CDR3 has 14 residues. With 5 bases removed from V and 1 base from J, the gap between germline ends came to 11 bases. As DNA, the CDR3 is TGTGCCAGCAGCCCGGGACGGAGGAACACTGAAGCTTTCTTT. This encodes CASSPGRRNTEAFF.

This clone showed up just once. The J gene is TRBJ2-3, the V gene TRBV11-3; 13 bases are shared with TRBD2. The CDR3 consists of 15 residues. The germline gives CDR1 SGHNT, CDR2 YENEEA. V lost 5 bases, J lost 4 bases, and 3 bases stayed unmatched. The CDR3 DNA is TGTGCCAGCAGCCGGACTAGCGGGAGCTCAGATACGCAGTATTTT. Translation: CASSRTSGSSDTQYF.

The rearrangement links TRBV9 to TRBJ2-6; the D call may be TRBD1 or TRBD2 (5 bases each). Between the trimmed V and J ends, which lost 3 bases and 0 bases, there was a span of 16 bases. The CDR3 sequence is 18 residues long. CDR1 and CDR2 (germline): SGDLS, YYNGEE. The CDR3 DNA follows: TGTGCCAGCAGCGAGACCGGGACGGAGAGCTCTGGGGCCAACGTCCTGACTTTC. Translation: CASSETGTESSGANVLTF.